This TCR beta chain was retrieved from a study of control samples from healthy donors and cancer patients. The CDR3 spans 16 residues. V was trimmed by 6 bases and J by 0 bases, leaving 16 bases between them. Germline V lookup: CDR1 SGHVS, CDR2 FQNEAQ. Generated by immunoSEQ multiplex PCR, the TCRdb table keeps only in-frame clones and is missing some. Among about 130,000 clones, around 94% were seen once, and the ten largest hold 11% to 15%. Sequencing was carried out using PBMCs. This clonotype was sampled from a man aged 55 to 70 with colorectal cancer. The chain has TRBV7-8 and TRBJ2-3; tentative D call: TRBD2 (5 bases). CDR3 nucleotides: TGTGCCAGCAGATTTGGGAGATTTCCTAGCACAGATACGCAGTATTTT. Residues: CASRFGRFPSTDTQYF.